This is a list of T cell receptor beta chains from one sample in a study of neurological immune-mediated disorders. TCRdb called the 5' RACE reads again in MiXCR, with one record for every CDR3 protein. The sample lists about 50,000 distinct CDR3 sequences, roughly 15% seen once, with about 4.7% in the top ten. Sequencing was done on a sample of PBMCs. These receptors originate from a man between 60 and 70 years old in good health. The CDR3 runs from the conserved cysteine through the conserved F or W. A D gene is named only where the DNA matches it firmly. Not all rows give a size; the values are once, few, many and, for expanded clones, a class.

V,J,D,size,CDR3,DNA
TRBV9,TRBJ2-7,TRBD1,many,CASSAEGQGQYF,TGTGCCAGCAGCGCCGAGGGACAGGGACAGTACTTC
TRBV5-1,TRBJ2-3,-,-,CASSQTGGAGTDTQYF,TGCGCCAGCAGCCAAACGGGGGGCGCAGGGACAGATACGCAGTATTTT
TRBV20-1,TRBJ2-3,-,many,CSASAVSDTQYF,TGCAGTGCTAGCGCGGTTTCAGATACGCAGTATTTT
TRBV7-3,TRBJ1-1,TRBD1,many,CASSPQGFFGTVNTEAFF,TGTGCCAGCAGCCCCCAGGGGTTCTTCGGGACAGTGAACACTGAAGCTTTCTTT
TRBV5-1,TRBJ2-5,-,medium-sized,CASSVGAETQYF,TGCGCCAGCAGCGTGGGGGCAGAGACCCAGTACTTC
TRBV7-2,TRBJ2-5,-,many,CASSSDGTQQETQYF,TGTGCCAGCAGCTCAGATGGGACACAACAAGAGACCCAGTACTTC
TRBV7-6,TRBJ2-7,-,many,CASSLLGAGEQYF,TGTGCCAGCAGCTTATTGGGGGCGGGCGAGCAGTACTTC
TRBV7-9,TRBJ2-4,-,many,CASSLSSLAKNIQYF,TGTGCCAGCAGCTTGAGTTCTCTAGCCAAAAACATTCAGTACTTC
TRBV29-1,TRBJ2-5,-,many,CSVGPGVGETQYF,TGCAGCGTTGGCCCGGGAGTGGGGGAGACCCAGTACTTC
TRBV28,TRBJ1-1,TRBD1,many,CASSLDPGTANTEAFF,TGTGCCAGCAGTTTAGATCCCGGGACAGCGAACACTGAAGCTTTCTTT
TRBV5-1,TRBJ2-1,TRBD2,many,CASSLAATSGASEQFF,TGCGCCAGCAGCTTGGCAGCGACTAGCGGGGCCAGTGAGCAGTTCTTC
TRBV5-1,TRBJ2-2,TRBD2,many,CASSFSGRADTGELFF,TGCGCCAGCAGCTTTAGCGGGAGGGCCGACACCGGGGAGCTGTTTTTT
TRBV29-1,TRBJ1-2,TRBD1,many,CSVGQGLGGYTF,TGCAGCGTTGGACAGGGATTGGGTGGCTACACCTTC
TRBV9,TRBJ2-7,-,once,CASSATETLGGEQYF,TGTGCCAGTAGCGCTACGGAGACCCTAGGGGGCGAGCAGTACTTC
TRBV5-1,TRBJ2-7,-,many,CASHKSGTTPYEQYF,TGCGCCAGCCATAAAAGCGGAACGACCCCCTACGAGCAGTACTTC
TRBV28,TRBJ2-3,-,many,CASSLRLSPDTQYF,TGTGCCAGCAGTTTACGTTTGTCCCCAGATACGCAGTATTTT
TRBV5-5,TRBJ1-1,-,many,CASSFMNTEAFF,TGTGCCAGCAGCTTCATGAACACTGAAGCTTTCTTT
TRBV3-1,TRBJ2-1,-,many,CAYGQGLAGVANEQFF,TGTGCGTACGGACAGGGGCTAGCGGGAGTTGCAAATGAGCAGTTCTTC
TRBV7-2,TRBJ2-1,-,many,CASSSMGGIEQFF,TGTGCCAGCAGCTCTATGGGGGGTATTGAGCAGTTCTTC
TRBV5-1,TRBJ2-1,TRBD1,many,CASSSLQGARNEQFF,TGCGCCAGCAGCTCCTTACAGGGGGCACGCAATGAGCAGTTCTTC
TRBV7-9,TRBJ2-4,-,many,CASSLDITPNQNIQYF,TGTGCCAGCAGCTTAGATATTACTCCCAACCAAAACATTCAGTACTTC
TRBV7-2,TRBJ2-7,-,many,CASSVVPEWDEQYF,TGTGCCAGCAGCGTCGTCCCCGAATGGGACGAGCAGTACTTC
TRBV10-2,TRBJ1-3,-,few,CASSDHQGFSGNTIYF,TGCGCCAGCAGTGATCACCAAGGTTTCTCTGGAAACACCATATATTTT
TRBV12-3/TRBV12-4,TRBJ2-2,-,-,CASSLIPTGDLFF,TGTGCCAGCAGTTTGATCCCCACCGGGGATCTGTTTTTT
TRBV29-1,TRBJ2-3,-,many,CSVEGDTGTDTQYF,TGCAGCGTTGAGGGGGATACAGGAACAGATACGCAGTATTTT
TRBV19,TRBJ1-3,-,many,CATAKGLSGNTIYF,TGTGCCACCGCGAAGGGGCTCTCTGGAAACACCATATATTTT
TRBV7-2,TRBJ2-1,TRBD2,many,CASRSGTSGYNEQFF,TGTGCCAGCAGATCCGGGACTAGCGGGTACAATGAGCAGTTCTTC
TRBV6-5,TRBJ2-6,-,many,CASSTLGANVLTF,TGTGCCAGCAGTACTTTAGGGGCCAACGTCCTGACTTTC
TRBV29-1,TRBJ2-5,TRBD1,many,CSGGQGTETQYF,TGCAGCGGCGGACAGGGAACAGAGACCCAGTACTTC
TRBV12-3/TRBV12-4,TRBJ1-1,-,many,CASSFQGRNTEAFF,TGTGCCAGCAGTTTTCAGGGTAGGAACACTGAAGCTTTCTTT
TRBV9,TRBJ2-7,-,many,CASSPGAPYEQYF,TGTGCCAGCAGCCCCGGGGCTCCCTACGAGCAGTACTTC
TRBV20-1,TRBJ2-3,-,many,CSASPRVLGTDTQYF,TGCAGTGCTAGCCCCCGGGTCTTGGGCACAGATACGCAGTATTTT
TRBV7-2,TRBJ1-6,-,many,CASSTYPGSSSPLHF,TGTGCCAGCAGCACGTATCCGGGGTCATCGTCACCCCTCCACTTT
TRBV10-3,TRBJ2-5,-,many,CAISVRDQETQYF,TGTGCCATCAGTGTCCGGGACCAAGAGACCCAGTACTTC
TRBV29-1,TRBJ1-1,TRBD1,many,CSVELTGTGVWVEAFF,TGCAGCGTTGAACTCACCGGGACAGGGGTTTGGGTTGAAGCTTTCTTT
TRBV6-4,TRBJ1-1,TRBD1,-,CASANLEGGQAFF,TGTGCCAGCGCTAATCTTGAAGGGGGCCAAGCTTTCTTT
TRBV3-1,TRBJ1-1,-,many,CASSHSGGEEAFF,TGTGCCAGCAGCCACTCCGGGGGAGAGGAAGCTTTCTTT